This T cell receptor (beta chain) was documented in a study of cytomegalovirus exposure and HLA in healthy donors. Study results and limitations: There were some public TCRs occurring in many donors, but most TCR sequences were rare. Sequencing depth roughly uniform across donors was assumed in presence/absence analyses. The classifier reportedly diagnosed cytomegalovirus status with high specificity and sensitivity.

This clone has only one observation. The target antigen is unknown. One end of the junction does not line up with germline, which may come from a read error. With 60 Vbeta and 13 Jbeta primers, the PCR was carried out. Produced via immunoSEQ multiplex PCR; TCRdb's table is partial and in-frame only. This sample carries approximately 190,000 clones, 87% of them seen once, and the ten largest clones take about 1.2%. Input material: PBMCs. The source of this sequence is a man aged 25 to 40 in good health and CMV-seronegative.

In DNA, the CDR3 is TGTGCCAGCAGCGCAAGACAGGGGATGGACTATGGCCACACCTTC. As protein: CASSARQGMDYGHTF. V and J are TRBV5-5 and TRBJ1-2; 8 bases align to TRBD1. Germline V lookup: CDR1 SGHKS, CDR2 YYEKEE (reference sequence). The length of the CDR3 is 15 residues.